This T cell receptor beta chain was profiled in a study of T cells expressing NK-cell markers. CDR1 and CDR2 from the germline V gene are DFQATT and SNEGSKA (reference sequence). The CDR3 totals 13 residues. With UMIs, 5'RACE template switching was used to make TCR beta cDNA. TCRdb reworked the 5' RACE reads into one entry per CDR3 protein, no DNA. This sample's table has under 500,000 distinct CDR3 sequences. Sequences were obtained from blood T cells: a sorted CD56 or NKG2C T cell subset, CD4+ or CD8+ T cells, or bulk PBMC T cells (not recorded which). J is TRBJ2-1 and V is TRBV20-1. This TCR came from a woman between 18 and 70 years old in good health. This CDR3 is CSAFFGDLNEQFF.